This T cell receptor beta chain was recovered during a study of T cell changes during pregnancy in multiple sclerosis. Germline CDR1 and CDR2: MGHRA and YSYEKL. With 2 bases removed from V and 4 bases from J, the gap between germline ends came to 17 bases. This CDR3 contains 16 residues. The data were produced by immunoSEQ multiplex PCR, yet TCRdb's version contains in-frame clones alone and is incomplete. Of over 40,000 clones listed, around 89% were seen once; the top ten hold about 6%. Material: CD8+ T cells from peripheral blood mononuclear cells, obtained after pregnancy. The chain carries TRBV4-1 and TRBJ1-2; D is possibly TRBD1 (6 bases). The receptor was isolated from a female donor in good health, enrolled as a control in a pregnancy study. CDR3 in amino acids: CASSQPTGPRSYGYTF. As DNA, the CDR3 is TGCGCCAGCAGCCAACCGACAGGCCCGAGGAGCTATGGCTACACCTTC.